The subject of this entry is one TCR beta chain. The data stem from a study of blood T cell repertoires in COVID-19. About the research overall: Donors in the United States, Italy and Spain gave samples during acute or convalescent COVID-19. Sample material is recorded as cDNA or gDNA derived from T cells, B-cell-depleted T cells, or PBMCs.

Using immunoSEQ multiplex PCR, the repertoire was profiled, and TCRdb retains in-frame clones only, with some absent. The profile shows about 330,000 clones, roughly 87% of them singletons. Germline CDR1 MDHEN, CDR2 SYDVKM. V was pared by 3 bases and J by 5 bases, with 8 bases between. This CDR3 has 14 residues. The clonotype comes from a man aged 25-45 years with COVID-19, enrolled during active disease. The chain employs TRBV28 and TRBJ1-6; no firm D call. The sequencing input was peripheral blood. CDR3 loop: CASSLWQDNSPLHF. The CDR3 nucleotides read TGTGCCAGCAGTTTGTGGCAGGATAATTCACCCCTCCACTTT.